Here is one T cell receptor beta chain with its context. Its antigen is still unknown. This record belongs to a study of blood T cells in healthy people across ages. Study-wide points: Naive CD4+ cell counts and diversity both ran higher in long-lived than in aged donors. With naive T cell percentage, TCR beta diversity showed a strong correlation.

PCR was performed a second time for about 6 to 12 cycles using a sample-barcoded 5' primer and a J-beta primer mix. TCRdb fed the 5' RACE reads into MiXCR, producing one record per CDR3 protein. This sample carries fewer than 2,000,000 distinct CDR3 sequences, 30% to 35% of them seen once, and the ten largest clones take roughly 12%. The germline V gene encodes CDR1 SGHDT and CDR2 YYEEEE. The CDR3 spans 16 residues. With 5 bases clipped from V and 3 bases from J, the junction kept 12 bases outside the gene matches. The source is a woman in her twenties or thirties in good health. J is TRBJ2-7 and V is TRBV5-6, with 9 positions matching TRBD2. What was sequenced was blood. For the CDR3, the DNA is TGTGCCAGCAGTCCTCCGACTAGCGGAACCAACTACGAGCAGTACTTC. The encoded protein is CASSPPTSGTNYEQYF.